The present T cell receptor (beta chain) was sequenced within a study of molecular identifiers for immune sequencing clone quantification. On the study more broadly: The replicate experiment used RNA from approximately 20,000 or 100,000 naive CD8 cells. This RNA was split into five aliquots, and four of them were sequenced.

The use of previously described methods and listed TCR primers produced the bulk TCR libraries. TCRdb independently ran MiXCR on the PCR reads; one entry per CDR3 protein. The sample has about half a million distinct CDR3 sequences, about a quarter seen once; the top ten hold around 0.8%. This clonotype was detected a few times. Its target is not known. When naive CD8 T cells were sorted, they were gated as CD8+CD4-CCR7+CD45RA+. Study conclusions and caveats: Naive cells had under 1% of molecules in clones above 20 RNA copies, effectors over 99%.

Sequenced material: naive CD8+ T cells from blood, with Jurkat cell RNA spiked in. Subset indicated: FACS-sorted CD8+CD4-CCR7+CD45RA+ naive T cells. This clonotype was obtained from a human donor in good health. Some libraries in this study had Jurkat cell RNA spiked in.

The CDR3 coding sequence is TGCGCCAGCAGCCAAGTGCCAGCGGGGGGGTCGGTTACGCAGTATTTT. This sequence encodes CASSQVPAGGSVTQYF. The J gene is TRBJ2-3, the V gene TRBV4-3; 10 bases agree with TRBD2. This CDR3 region has 16 residues. V trimming: 1 base; J trimming: 8 bases; junction bases outside the gene matches: 9. The germline V gene has CDR1 LGHNA and CDR2 YSLEER.